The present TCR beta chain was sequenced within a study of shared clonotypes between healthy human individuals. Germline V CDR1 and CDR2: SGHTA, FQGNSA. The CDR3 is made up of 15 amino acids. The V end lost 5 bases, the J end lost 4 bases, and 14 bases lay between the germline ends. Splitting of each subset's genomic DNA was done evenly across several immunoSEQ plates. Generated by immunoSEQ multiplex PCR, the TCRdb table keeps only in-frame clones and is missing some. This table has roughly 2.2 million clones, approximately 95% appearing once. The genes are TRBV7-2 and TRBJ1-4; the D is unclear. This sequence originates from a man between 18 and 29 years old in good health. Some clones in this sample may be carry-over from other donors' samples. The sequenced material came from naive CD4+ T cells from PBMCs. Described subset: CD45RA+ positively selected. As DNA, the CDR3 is TGTGCCAGCAGCCCAAGTCGGGTGGGTAATGAAAAACTGTTTTTT. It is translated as CASSPSRVGNEKLFF.